This T cell receptor beta chain was observed in a study of immune characterization of retroperitoneal liposarcoma. Trimming pared 7 bases from V and 13 bases from J, leaving 26 bases between. The CDR3 contains 15 residues. Germline CDR1 is MNHNS and CDR2 is SASEGT. Each CDR3 protein gets one entry after TCRdb re-called the PCR reads with MiXCR. Among 1,000 or so distinct CDR3 sequences listed, less than 20% were seen once. The sequenced sample was tumor tissue. This clonotype was sampled from a male donor with retroperitoneal liposarcoma. V is TRBV6-1 and J is TRBJ2-1; D perhaps matches TRBD2 (7 bases). The CDR3 nucleotides read TGTGCCAGCACGGGCCACAGGGAGGGCCAAGAGACCCAGTTCTTC. Translating it yields CASTGHREGQETQFF.